A single sample is the source of the 14 T cell receptor beta chains below, sequenced in a study of cytomegalovirus exposure and HLA in healthy donors. With 60 Vbeta and 13 Jbeta primers, the PCR was carried out. Generated by immunoSEQ multiplex PCR, the TCRdb table keeps only in-frame clones and is missing some. This sample has fewer than 200,000 clones, with 9.5% found just once. Material: PBMCs. The receptors shown here come from a woman between 25 and 40 years old in good health and CMV-seropositive.

This clone was counted a few times. The chain is built from TRBV10-3 and TRBJ1-1; no clear D. This CDR3 region has 16 residues. Germline V gene sequence: CDR1 ENHRY, CDR2 SYGVKD. V lost 3 bases to trimming and J lost 1 base, with 15 bases between them. The CDR3 loop is CAISEDTGIPNTEAFF. In DNA, the CDR3 is TGTGCCATCAGTGAAGATACGGGGATCCCGAACACTGAAGCTTTCTTT.

This rearrangement joins TRBV19 to TRBJ2-1; maybe TRBD2 (5 bases). The length of the CDR3 is 17 residues. V lost 1 base and J lost 0, with 13 bases in between. The V gene's germline CDR1 is LNHDA and CDR2 SQIVND (reference sequence). The CDR3 reads CASSIVGAASSYNEQFF. CDR3 in DNA: TGTGCCAGTAGTATAGTAGGAGCGGCGAGCTCCTACAATGAGCAGTTCTTC.

Only a few counts were recorded for this clone. The chain is built from TRBV5-1 and TRBJ2-6, with 7 bases aligning to TRBD1. Per germline, CDR1 SGHRS and CDR2 YFSETQ. V shed 6 bases, J shed 0 bases, and the junction held 6 bases outside the gene matches. The CDR3 contains 16 residues. The CDR3 DNA follows: TGCGCCAGCACTCCGGACAGGCTCTCTGGGGCCAACGTCCTGACTTTC. It codes for CASTPDRLSGANVLTF.

This clone came up once. The chain has TRBV27 and TRBJ2-3; TRBD2 agrees at 14 bases. This CDR3 is built from 17 residues. V was clipped by 4 bases and J by 1 base; unmatched bases: 4. Germline CDR1 MNHEY, CDR2 SMNVEV (reference sequence). The CDR3 region has the DNA TGTGCCAGCAGTTCAGGGACTAGCGGGAGTGGCACAGATACGCAGTATTTT. This gives the protein CASSSGTSGSGTDTQYF.

This clone was detected only a few times. The rearrangement joins TRBV9 to TRBJ1-1, with D unresolved. This CDR3 is 14 amino acids long. With 0 bases removed from V and 4 bases from J, the gap between germline ends came to 10 bases. Germline V gene data show CDR1 as SGDLS and CDR2 as YYNGEE. CDR3 sequence (DNA): TGTGCCAGCAGCGTAGGGTCCACTTTCACTGAAGCTTTCTTT. Translated: CASSVGSTFTEAFF.

This clone was detected a few times. Other DNA sequences in this specimen translate into the identical CDR3. Written as DNA, the CDR3 is TGTGCCAGCTCACCCCCCACAGGTGGCTACACCTTC. Its protein is CASSPPTGGYTF. This chain joins TRBV18 and TRBJ1-2; D possibly corresponds to TRBD1 (5 bases). Germline V CDR1 and CDR2: KGHSH, LQKENI. V was cut by 3 bases and J by 7 bases, with 9 bases left in between. This CDR3 contains 12 residues.

The genes are TRBV5-1 and TRBJ2-7, with TRBD2 as a possible D gene (6 bases). CDR1 is SGHRS and CDR2 is YFSETQ in the germline V gene. There are 18 residues in the CDR3. Trimming removed 0 bases from V and 6 bases from J, with 25 bases in between. CDR3 protein: CASSLAGLFGGTGGEQYF. The DNA of the CDR3 is TGCGCCAGCAGCTTGGCCGGATTGTTCGGGGGTACAGGAGGCGAGCAGTACTTC.

This clone was seen only a few times. This sequence joins TRBV7-9 and TRBJ1-4; maybe TRBD1 (6 bases). V lost 1 base to trimming and J lost 8 bases, with 11 bases between them. Germline V gene sequence: CDR1 SEHNR, CDR2 FQNEAQ (reference sequence). The CDR3 sequence is 14 residues long. CDR3 amino acids: CASSLEVTGEKLFF. The CDR3 coding sequence is TGTGCCAGCAGCTTAGAGGTTACAGGGGAAAAACTGTTTTTT.

This clone was seen more than once but under ten times. The CDR3 region is CASSVGMGGLAFHEQYF. The CDR3 DNA follows: TGTGCCAGCAGCGTAGGGATGGGGGGACTAGCGTTCCACGAGCAGTACTTC. The chain couples TRBV9 to TRBJ2-7; 10 bases are shared with TRBD2. With 0 bases clipped from V and 5 bases from J, the junction kept 11 bases outside the gene matches. The CDR3 is made up of 17 amino acids. Looked up from germline, CDR1 is SGDLS and CDR2 is YYNGEE.

This sequence joins TRBV5-1 and TRBJ2-7, with D unresolved. The CDR3 is made up of 16 amino acids. V shed 1 base and J shed 2 bases, with 16 bases lying between them. The V gene's germline CDR1 is SGHRS and CDR2 YFSETQ. The CDR3 is CASSLSRDSPAYEQYF. CDR3 in DNA: TGCGCCAGCAGCTTGTCCCGCGATTCACCTGCCTACGAGCAGTACTTC.

This chain joins TRBV6-1 and TRBJ1-5, with D uncertain. The V gene lost 6 bases and the J gene lost 4 bases, with 7 bases spanning the gap. In germline, CDR1 is MNHNS, CDR2 SASEGT. The CDR3 has 12 amino acids. CDR3 in DNA: TGTGCCAGCAGAAGCACGAATCAGCCCCAGCATTTT. Amino acids: CASRSTNQPQHF.

This clone was seen a few times. The V gene is TRBV19, the J gene TRBJ2-1, with D possibly being TRBD2 (6 bases). The V gene's germline CDR1 is LNHDA and CDR2 SQIVND (reference sequence). V was pared by 3 bases and J by 2 bases, with 20 bases between. This CDR3 region has 18 residues. In DNA, the CDR3 is TGTGCCAGTAGTATCGCCCTCCCGGGAGTCCTCGCCTACAATGAGCAGTTCTTC. As protein: CASSIALPGVLAYNEQFF.

V and J are TRBV7-2 and TRBJ2-5; D perhaps matches TRBD2 (6 bases). Trimming removed 5 bases from V and 5 bases from J, with 12 bases in between. Germline assignment: CDR1 SGHTA and CDR2 FQGNSA. The CDR3 consists of 13 residues. The CDR3, as DNA: TGTGCCAGCAGCCCCCGTGGGGGGGAGACCCAGTACTTC. Translated, it gives CASSPRGGETQYF.

This clone was seen a handful of times. V gene TRBV11-2 combines with J gene TRBJ2-5; unclear D gene. V lost 0 bases and J lost 5, with 4 bases in between. The CDR3 extends over 12 amino acids. Germline loops: CDR1 SGHAT, CDR2 FQNNGV. The CDR3 nucleotides are TGTGCCAGCAGCTTAGACAGGGAGACCCAGTACTTC. Its translation: CASSLDRETQYF.